This TCR beta chain stems from a study of cytomegalovirus exposure and HLA in healthy donors. PCR employed 60 Vbeta and 13 Jbeta primers. Sequencing was performed with immunoSEQ multiplex PCR; in TCRdb, only in-frame clones are kept and a portion is missing. The sample has 200,000 to 300,000 clones, approximately 81% seen once. The receptor's source is a girl aged 2-10 years in good health and CMV-seronegative. Sequencing was performed on PBMCs.

The CDR3 is CASGQRGTDTQYF. As DNA, the CDR3 is TGCGCCAGCGGGCAGCGGGGAACAGATACGCAGTATTTT. The chain joins TRBV5-1 to TRBJ2-3; 7 bases map to TRBD2. The V gene end was trimmed by 7 bases and the J gene end by 3 bases; junction bases not matched to a gene: 5. Germline lookup yields CDR1 SGHRS and CDR2 YFSETQ. CDR3 length equals 13 residues. Variable domain in full (rest from reference TRBV5-1 and TRBJ2-3): KAGVTQTPRYLIKTRGQQVTLSCSPISGHRSVSWYQQTPGQGLQFLFEYFSETQRNKGNFPGRFSGRQFSNSRSEMNVSTLELGDSALYLCASGQRGTDTQYFGPGTRLTVL.